This TCR beta chain was sequenced for a study of identical twins. Whole-study results and caveats: The study found that models underestimated out-of-frame TCR alpha sharing in monozygotic twins.

A single record per CDR3 protein comes from TCRdb applying MiXCR to the 5' RACE reads. The sample holds approximately 690,000 distinct CDR3 sequences, around 6% seen once. Per the germline V gene, CDR1 is DFQATT and CDR2 is SNEGSKA (reference sequence). The CDR3 is made up of 15 amino acids. V was shortened by 0 bases and J by 0 bases, with 11 bases between the two germline ends. A word on this clonotype: Antigen: not known.

The origin of this receptor is a man aged 18-30 years in good health. This chain links TRBV20-1 with TRBJ1-1; D uncertain. Sequencing was done on a sample of naive T cells sorted from blood. Here the CDR3 reads CSARDVGELNTEAFF. The CDR3 nucleotides read TGCAGTGCTAGAGATGTTGGGGAGCTGAACACTGAAGCTTTCTTT.